The 28 T cell receptor beta chains listed next were all sequenced from one sample in a study of shared clonotypes between healthy human individuals. The method was immunoSEQ multiplex PCR; TCRdb's version includes in-frame clones alone and lacks a portion of them. The table lists roughly 2.5 million clones, over 85% of them singletons. The sample was naive CD4+ T cells sorted from blood. Subset given: CD45RA+ positively selected. The origin of the receptors is a man younger than 30 in good health.

This rearrangement joins TRBV11-2 to TRBJ2-3; the match to TRBD2 covers 13 bases. Germline V gene data show CDR1 as SGHAT and CDR2 as FQNNGV. The CDR3 extends over 16 amino acids. Losses at the gene ends were 3 bases for V and 3 bases for J; bases not matched to a gene: 3. CDR3 residues: CASSFGTSGKTDTQYF. The CDR3 DNA is TGTGCCAGCAGCTTTGGGACTAGCGGGAAAACAGATACGCAGTATTTT.

V and J are TRBV7-2 and TRBJ2-1; D call uncertain. V lost 1 base and J lost 5, with 9 bases in between. Looked up from germline, CDR1 is SGHTA and CDR2 is FQGNSA. The CDR3 covers 14 residues. DNA for the CDR3: TGTGCCAGCAGCTTAGTACTACATAACAATGAGCAGTTCTTC. It yields the protein CASSLVLHNNEQFF.

The chain joins TRBV5-1 to TRBJ2-3, with 7 bases lining up with TRBD2. Germline V lookup: CDR1 SGHRS, CDR2 YFSETQ. The CDR3 runs to 14 residues. V trimming: 4 bases; J trimming: 4 bases; junction bases outside the gene matches: 6. The CDR3 nucleotides read TGCGCCAGCAGCCCGCTACGGGGGGCAGATACGCAGTATTTT. It translates to CASSPLRGADTQYF.

The chain has TRBV5-1 and TRBJ2-7, with TRBD1 matching over 11 bases. The V gene's germline CDR1 is SGHRS and CDR2 YFSETQ. The CDR3 runs 16 residues. V trimming: 1 base; J trimming: 4 bases; junction bases outside the gene matches: 7. The CDR3 loop reads CASSLLSGQGAYEQYF. The CDR3 DNA is TGCGCCAGCAGCTTGCTGTCCGGACAGGGGGCATACGAGCAGTACTTC.

J is TRBJ1-5 and V is TRBV6-5, with 8 bases matching TRBD1. Germline CDR1 reads MNHEY; CDR2 reads SVGAGI. The CDR3 consists of 14 residues. Losses at the gene ends were 6 bases for V and 6 bases for J; bases not matched to a gene: 7. CDR3 residues: CASRSTGGIQPQHF. Here the CDR3 DNA reads TGTGCCAGCAGATCCACAGGGGGGATTCAGCCCCAGCATTTT.

The chain uses TRBV5-1 and TRBJ2-7; 7 nucleotides match TRBD1. The germline gives CDR1 SGHRS, CDR2 YFSETQ. The CDR3 covers 14 residues. The V segment lost 4 bases and the J segment 0 bases; nucleotides outside the gene matches: 4. The CDR3 region has the DNA TGCGCCAGCAGCCGCCGGGACAGCTCCTACGAGCAGTACTTC. This translates into CASSRRDSSYEQYF.

This chain links TRBV15 with TRBJ2-3; D is ambiguous. Trimming shortened V by 0 bases and J by 0 bases, and 10 bases separated the two germline ends. The germline CDR1 and CDR2 sequences are LNHNV and YYDKDF (reference sequence). This CDR3 spans 16 amino acids. CDR3 DNA: TGTGCCACCAGCAGAGAAACGGGTGTGAGCACAGATACGCAGTATTTT. It translates to CATSRETGVSTDTQYF.

The chain carries TRBV19 and TRBJ2-2, with TRBD2 identical over 12 bases. V shed 9 bases and J 0 bases; nucleotides not matched to a gene: 8. The germline V gene has CDR1 LNHDA and CDR2 SQIVND (reference sequence). The CDR3 spans 17 residues. The CDR3 region has the DNA TGTGCCAGCAAACTAGCGGGGGGCCTCGCGAACACCGGGGAGCTGTTTTTT. Amino acid sequence: CASKLAGGLANTGELFF.

V usage is TRBV14 and J usage is TRBJ1-2; D ambiguous. The V and J ends lost 1 base and 0 bases respectively, with 15 bases between them. Germline loops: CDR1 SGHDN, CDR2 FVKESK. The length of the CDR3 is 17 residues. The CDR3 bases are TGTGCCAGCAGCCAAGCTCGGACTATATCTTCTAACTATGGCTACACCTTC. Its translation is CASSQARTISSNYGYTF.

The chain joins TRBV30 to TRBJ2-3, with D perhaps TRBD1 or TRBD2 (5 bases each). The CDR3 contains 14 residues. Per the germline V gene, CDR1 is GTSNPN and CDR2 is SVGIG (reference sequence). Between the trimmed V and J ends, which lost 4 bases and 0 bases, there was a span of 11 bases. The CDR3 here is CAWNRDRSTDTQYF. CDR3 nucleotides: TGTGCCTGGAACCGGGACCGGAGCACAGATACGCAGTATTTT.

In nucleotides, the CDR3 is TGTGCCAGCACTCTCCGGGGGCAGGGTGGCTACACCTTC. Protein product: CASTLRGQGGYTF. The gene calls are TRBV2 and TRBJ1-2; perhaps TRBD1 as D (6 bases). Germline CDR1 reads SNHLY; CDR2 reads FYNNEI. The V gene lost 7 bases and the J gene lost 7 bases, with 16 bases spanning the gap. The CDR3 length is 13 residues.

This clone was seen only a few times. The chain links TRBV7-9 to TRBJ1-2; D perhaps matches TRBD1 (6 bases). CDR3 length: 13 residues. The V end was cut by 4 bases, the J end by 1 base, with 7 bases between. Germline V gene data show CDR1 as SEHNR and CDR2 as FQNEAQ (reference sequence). CDR3 sequence (DNA): TGTGCCAGCAGCTCCAGGGGTAACTATGGCTACACCTTC. Translation gives CASSSRGNYGYTF.

This clone was seen a few times. V gene TRBV25-1 combines with J gene TRBJ1-1; D uncertain. Germline V gives CDR1 MGHDK, CDR2 SYGVNS. The CDR3 loop spans 12 amino acids. The germline V and J ends were trimmed by 2 bases and 10 bases, with 11 bases remaining between them. The CDR3 nucleotides are TGTGCCAGCAGTGAACTGCACTCTGGAGCTTTCTTT. Protein: CASSELHSGAFF.

The genes are TRBV25-1 and TRBJ2-7; D not certain. CDR1 MGHDK and CDR2 SYGVNS come from the germline V gene. CDR3 length: 16 amino acids. Trimming removed 1 base at V and 3 bases at J, with 16 bases between. In nucleotides, the CDR3 is TGTGCCAGCAGTGAATCGAGTCTCTTGGGGAACTACGAGCAGTACTTC. Protein sequence: CASSESSLLGNYEQYF.

The V gene is TRBV7-9, the J gene TRBJ1-5; D is possibly TRBD1 (6 bases). This CDR3 comprises 14 residues. V was trimmed by 5 bases and J by 4 bases, leaving 12 bases between them. CDR1 is SEHNR, CDR2 FQNEAQ, per germline (reference sequence). The CDR3 bases are TGTGCCAGCAGCATGACAGGCTCTAATCAGCCCCAGCATTTT. As protein: CASSMTGSNQPQHF.

The V call is TRBV30, the J call TRBJ2-5; perhaps TRBD1 as D (7 bases). CDR3 size: 13 residues. Germline CDR1 reads GTSNPN; CDR2 reads SVGIG (reference sequence). Between the trimmed V and J ends, which lost 4 bases and 5 bases, there was a span of 14 bases. The CDR3 sequence is CAWNTGAGETQYF. Written as DNA, the CDR3 is TGTGCCTGGAATACAGGGGCGGGGGAGACCCAGTACTTC.

Note on this clone: Distinct nucleotide sequences in the sample also encode this CDR3. The chain carries TRBV10-1 and TRBJ1-6; unclear D gene. V was cut by 3 bases and J by 7 bases, with 4 bases left in between. The CDR3 runs to 12 residues. Germline CDR1 and CDR2: WNHNN and SYGVQD (reference sequence). The CDR3 sequence: CASSDGNSPLHF. CDR3 DNA sequence: TGCGCCAGCAGTGATGGAAATTCACCCCTCCACTTT.

The genes are TRBV9 and TRBJ2-1, with 10 bases lining up with TRBD2. Germline V gives CDR1 SGDLS, CDR2 YYNGEE. V dropped 2 bases and J dropped 4; count of bases not matched to a gene: 9. This CDR3 has 17 amino acids. CDR3 bases: TGTGCCAGCAGCGTGGCCAGCGGGAGGGCGGGGTACAATGAGCAGTTCTTC. Translated, it gives CASSVASGRAGYNEQFF. Full variable domain (outside the CDR3, taken from reference TRBV9 and TRBJ2-1): DSGVTQTPKHLITATGQRVTLRCSPRSGDLSVYWYQQSLDQGLQFLIQYYNGEERAKGNILERFSAQQFPDLHSELNLSSLELGDSALYFCASSVASGRAGYNEQFFGPGTRLTVL.

V is TRBV6-5 and J is TRBJ1-2, with 9 bases lining up with TRBD1. The length of the CDR3 is 14 residues. J lost 1 base, V lost 4 bases, and 1 base had no gene match. Germline V gene lookup returns CDR1 MNHEY and CDR2 SVGAGI. The CDR3 sequence: CASSWTGDNYGYTF. Here the CDR3 DNA reads TGTGCCAGCAGTTGGACAGGGGATAACTATGGCTACACCTTC.

V gene TRBV9 combines with J gene TRBJ1-1; D might be TRBD1 (5 bases). Germline loops: CDR1 SGDLS, CDR2 YYNGEE. The CDR3 has 15 amino acids. V gave up 0 bases and J gave up 4 bases, with 13 bases separating them. The CDR3 DNA sequence: TGTGCCAGCAGCGTAGCGGGGATAGGGGCCACTGAAGCTTTCTTT. This gives the protein CASSVAGIGATEAFF.

V gene TRBV7-2 combines with J gene TRBJ2-7; D is possibly TRBD2 (5 bases). V gave up 5 bases and J gave up 7 bases, with 12 bases separating them. Germline V gives CDR1 SGHTA, CDR2 FQGNSA. This CDR3 is built from 12 residues. The CDR3 DNA reads TGTGCCAGCAGCCCCCAACTAGATGAGCAGTACTTC. Amino acids: CASSPQLDEQYF.

Only one count was recorded for this clone. The chain employs TRBV6-5 and TRBJ2-5, with D perhaps matching TRBD1 or TRBD2 (5 bases each). The ends were cut back, 2 bases at V and 0 bases at J, with 13 bases in the middle. Germline-derived CDR1 and CDR2 are MNHEY and SVGAGI. The CDR3 extends over 16 amino acids. The CDR3 DNA reads as TGTGCCAGCAGTTACGCCGGGACGAAAAACCAAGAGACCCAGTACTTC. This sequence encodes CASSYAGTKNQETQYF.

The genes are TRBV6-1 and TRBJ2-7; perhaps TRBD2 as D (5 bases). The germline V gene encodes CDR1 MNHNS and CDR2 SASEGT. The CDR3 contains 15 residues. The V and J ends lost 3 bases and 5 bases respectively, with 17 bases between them. CDR3 region: CASSDLVQMEDEQYF. CDR3 nucleotides: TGTGCCAGCAGTGATCTCGTGCAGATGGAGGACGAGCAGTACTTC.

The V call is TRBV5-5, the J call TRBJ1-1; D unresolved. The CDR3 has 15 amino acids. Germline V gene sequence: CDR1 SGHKS, CDR2 YYEKEE (reference sequence). The germline V and J ends were trimmed by 0 bases and 0 bases, with 9 bases remaining between them. The CDR3 reads CASSLGLQMNTEAFF. CDR3 nucleotides: TGTGCCAGCAGCTTGGGGCTACAGATGAACACTGAAGCTTTCTTT. Together with reference TRBV5-5 and TRBJ1-1, the CDR3 gives the full variable domain: DAGVTQSPTHLIKTRGQQVTLRCSPISGHKSVSWYQQVLGQGPQFIFQYYEKEERGRGNFPDRFSARQFPNYSSELNVNALLLGDSALYLCASSLGLQMNTEAFFGQGTRLTVV.

The chain carries TRBV5-1 and TRBJ2-7; 8 nucleotides align to TRBD1. This CDR3 has 18 residues. V was pared by 1 base and J by 2 bases, with 14 bases of the junction left unmatched. Germline CDR1 SGHRS, CDR2 YFSETQ. CDR3: CASSLPDRAELNPYEQYF. The CDR3 nucleotides read TGCGCCAGCAGCTTGCCGGACAGGGCAGAGCTTAACCCCTACGAGCAGTACTTC. The full variable domain, its missing parts supplied by reference TRBV5-1 and TRBJ2-7, is KAGVTQTPRYLIKTRGQQVTLSCSPISGHRSVSWYQQTPGQGLQFLFEYFSETQRNKGNFPGRFSGRQFSNSRSEMNVSTLELGDSALYLCASSLPDRAELNPYEQYFGPGTRLTVT.

The chain has TRBV6-5 and TRBJ2-1; D is unclear. Trimming took 5 bases from V and 11 from J, leaving 13 bases between them. Per germline, CDR1 MNHEY and CDR2 SVGAGI. The CDR3 totals 12 residues. CDR3 coding DNA: TGTGCCAGCAGTCCCCTCGGGCTACAGCAGTTCTTC. As protein: CASSPLGLQQFF.

The chain combines TRBV2 with TRBJ2-4; D call uncertain. The germline CDR1 and CDR2 sequences are SNHLY and FYNNEI. The CDR3 contains 14 residues. The V end lost 5 bases, the J end lost 7 bases, and 15 bases lay between the germline ends. CDR3 DNA sequence: TGTGCCAGCAGTCAGGAACCTAACGGGAACATTCAGTACTTC. This translates into CASSQEPNGNIQYF. The variable domain in full, completed from reference TRBV2 and TRBJ2-4, reads EPEVTQTPSHQVTQMGQEVILRCVPISNHLYFYWYRQILGQKVEFLVSFYNNEISEKSEIFDDQFSVERPDGSNFTLKIRSTKLEDSAMYFCASSQEPNGNIQYFGAGTRLSVL.

The genes are TRBV18 and TRBJ1-3; D may be TRBD1 (6 bases). Trimming took off 4 bases at V and 4 bases at J, with 14 bases between the two ends. The CDR3 is 15 residues long. Looked up from germline, CDR1 is KGHSH and CDR2 is LQKENI. The CDR3 sequence is CASSQQGVAGNTIYF. The CDR3 nucleotides are TGTGCCAGCTCACAACAGGGTGTTGCCGGAAACACCATATATTTT. The full variable domain, with the rest looked up from reference TRBV18 and TRBJ1-3, is NAGVMQNPRHLVRRRGQEARLRCSPMKGHSHVYWYRQLPEEGLKFMVYLQKENIIDESGMPKERFSAEFPKEGPSILRIQQVVRGDSAAYFCASSQQGVAGNTIYFGEGSWLTVV.